The T cell receptor (beta chain) described here comes from a study of regulatory T cells in long-lasting Graves disease. The study, taken as a whole, reports: Persistent disease preferred TRBV28, TRBJ1-2 and TRBJ2-5.

Turning to this clonotype: The antigen is not known.

Regarding time point: persistent/refractory GD, antithyroid drugs over 5 years with positive TRAb. PBMCs provided the RNA from which the TCR library was made. V was trimmed by 6 bases and J by 2 bases, leaving 22 bases between them. The CDR3 is made up of 17 amino acids. The TCR beta library used iRepertoire HTBI primers with Arm-PCR amplification of CDR3. Each CDR3 protein gets one entry after TCRdb re-called the multiplex PCR reads with MiXCR. This table holds more than 650,000 distinct CDR3 sequences, around 32% found once. The TCR was taken from a female donor with Graves disease. This sequence joins TRBV12-3 or TRBV12-4 and TRBJ2-5; D gene unclear. The sample was peripheral blood mononuclear cells (PBMCs), taken when the disease was refractory, from a patient treated with antithyroid drugs. DNA for the CDR3: TGTGCCAGCAGCCCCCCCGGGTTGCCCCCGCGTCAAGAGACCCAGTACTTC. Translated: CASSPPGLPPRQETQYF.